The clone carrying this T cell receptor beta chain has a single count. This sample was taken from a study of T cell changes during pregnancy in multiple sclerosis. Using immunoSEQ multiplex PCR, the repertoire was profiled, and TCRdb retains in-frame clones only, with some absent. The repertoire includes about 89,000 clones, just under 95% of them detected once, and about 0.78% sits in the top ten. CDR1 SGDLS and CDR2 YYNGEE come from the germline V gene. V dropped 4 bases and J dropped 7 bases, with 11 bases sitting between them. The CDR3 contains 13 residues. The receptor was isolated from a female donor with multiple sclerosis, enrolled in a pregnancy study. Sample: peripheral blood, taken in the third trimester of pregnancy. This chain connects TRBV9 to TRBJ2-2; D gene uncertain. The CDR3 loop reads CASSPRSGGELFF. The CDR3 DNA reads as TGTGCCAGCAGCCCCCGTTCGGGCGGGGAGCTGTTTTTT.